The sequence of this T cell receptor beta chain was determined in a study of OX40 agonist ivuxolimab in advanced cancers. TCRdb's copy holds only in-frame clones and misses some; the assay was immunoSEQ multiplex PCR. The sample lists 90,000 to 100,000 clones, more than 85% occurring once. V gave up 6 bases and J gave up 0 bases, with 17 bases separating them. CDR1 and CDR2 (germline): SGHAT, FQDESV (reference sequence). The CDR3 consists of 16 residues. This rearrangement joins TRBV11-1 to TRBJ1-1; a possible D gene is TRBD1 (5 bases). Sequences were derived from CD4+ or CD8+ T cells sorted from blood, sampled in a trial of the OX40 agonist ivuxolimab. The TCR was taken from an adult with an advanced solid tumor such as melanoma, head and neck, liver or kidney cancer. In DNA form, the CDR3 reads TGTGCCAGCAGAAGCCGCGGGGCGGGAATGAACACTGAAGCTTTCTTT. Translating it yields CASRSRGAGMNTEAFF. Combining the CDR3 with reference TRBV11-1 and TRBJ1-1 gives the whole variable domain EAEVAQSPRYKITEKSQAVAFWCDPISGHATLYWYRQILGQGPELLVQFQDESVVDDSQLPKDRFSAERLKGVDSTLKIQPAELGDSAMYLCASRSRGAGMNTEAFFGQGTRLTVV.